One and the same sample provided the 11 T cell receptor beta chains below, sequenced in a study of vaccination effects on CD4 cells after COVID-19. Investigators separated out CD4+ T cells once approximately 11 days of culture had passed. Assay used: immunoSEQ multiplex PCR; TCRdb lists only in-frame clones, some missing. The sample carries around 41,000 clones, 82% recorded once. These receptors are not linked to any known antigen. The sample in question was CD4+ T cells from PBMCs cultured without peptide, obtained before COVID-19 vaccination. All receptors derive from a human donor who received a COVID-19 vaccine.

This chain connects TRBV7-9 to TRBJ2-5; D not resolved. The V end lost 1 base, the J end lost 4 bases, and 10 bases lay between the germline ends. This CDR3 comprises 14 residues. CDR1 and CDR2 (germline): SEHNR, FQNEAQ (reference sequence). CDR3 bases: TGTGCCAGCAGCTTAGGGGGATTGGGAGAGACCCAGTACTTC. It is translated as CASSLGGLGETQYF.

V and J are TRBV9 and TRBJ1-4; D is undetermined. V lost 2 bases and J lost 3, with 8 bases in between. Germline-derived CDR1 and CDR2 are SGDLS and YYNGEE. The length of the CDR3 is 14 residues. This chain's CDR3 is CASSVGGANEKLFF. In nucleotides, the CDR3 is TGTGCCAGCAGCGTCGGTGGGGCTAATGAAAAACTGTTTTTT.

V and J are TRBV6-5 and TRBJ1-1, with D tentatively TRBD1 (5 bases). Trimming left V 3 bases short and J 6 bases short, with 11 bases between. CDR1 is MNHEY and CDR2 is SVGAGI in the germline V gene. The CDR3 covers 13 residues. CDR3 bases: TGTGCCAGCAGTTATGAGCGGGGGGCTGAAGCTTTCTTT. Translating gives CASSYERGAEAFF.

The chain has TRBV24-1 and TRBJ2-1; TRBD1 agrees at 8 bases. V was pared by 3 bases and J by 0 bases, with 3 bases of the junction left unmatched. There are 16 residues in the CDR3. Germline CDR1 KGHDR, CDR2 SFDVKD. CDR3 sequence reads: CATSDLTGGSYNEQFF. CDR3 sequence (DNA): TGTGCCACCAGTGATCTAACAGGGGGCTCCTACAATGAGCAGTTCTTC.

The DNA for the CDR3 is TGTGCCAGCAGCCAGGGGGCTCCTTCACCCCTCCACTTT. Protein product: CASSQGAPSPLHF. The genes are TRBV14 and TRBJ1-6; D may be TRBD1 (6 bases). The V gene's germline CDR1 is SGHDN and CDR2 FVKESK. This CDR3 comprises 13 residues. V was trimmed by 3 bases and J by 9 bases, leaving 9 bases between them.

This clone was recorded a few times. The V and J genes are TRBV3-1 (or the pseudogene TRBV3-2) and TRBJ1-2, with D possibly TRBD1 on 6 matching bases. This CDR3 is 13 amino acids long. The germline V gene has CDR1 LGHDT and CDR2 YNNKEL (reference sequence). V was cut by 3 bases and J by 7 bases, with 12 bases left in between. The CDR3 bases are TGTGCCAGCAGCCAGAACAGGGTGACTGGCTACACCTTC. Amino acid sequence: CASSQNRVTGYTF.

This clone was picked up one time. The germline gene is not matched at one end of the junction; a read error may be the cause. The chain carries TRBV5-6 and TRBJ1-2; D ambiguous. This CDR3 is built from 11 residues. From germline, CDR1 is SGHDT and CDR2 YYEEEE. CDR3 residues: CASSLNSGYTF. Here the CDR3 DNA reads TGTGCCAGCAGCTTAAACTCTGGCTACACCTTC.

This rearrangement joins TRBV24-1 to TRBJ1-5; possible D gene TRBD1, 6 bases. The CDR3 consists of 15 residues. V lost 10 bases and J 4 bases, leaving 19 bases between the germline ends. Germline V gives CDR1 KGHDR, CDR2 SFDVKD. CDR3 amino acids: CATAKTGLGNQPQHF. As DNA, the CDR3 is TGTGCCACAGCGAAGACAGGTTTGGGGAATCAGCCCCAGCATTTT.

As DNA, the CDR3 is TGTGCCAGCAGCTTCGGTAGGCAGACTGAAGCTTTCTTT. Protein sequence: CASSFGRQTEAFF. V gene TRBV11-2 combines with J gene TRBJ1-1; no clear D. Per germline, CDR1 SGHAT and CDR2 FQNNGV. The CDR3 has 13 amino acids. V gave up 3 bases and J gave up 5 bases, with 10 bases separating them.

By its share, this clone is medium-sized (0.01 to 0.1%). This rearrangement joins TRBV19 to TRBJ1-2, with no clear D. The CDR3 contains 12 residues. Between the trimmed V and J ends, which lost 5 bases and 2 bases, there was a span of 6 bases. Germline loops: CDR1 LNHDA, CDR2 SQIVND (reference sequence). CDR3 coding DNA: TGTGCCAGTAGTTACATGAACTATGGCTACACCTTC. It is translated as CASSYMNYGYTF.

The rearrangement links TRBV5-1 to TRBJ1-2, with D possibly being TRBD1 (6 bases). The V and J ends lost 1 base and 2 bases respectively, with 12 bases between them. CDR3 length: 15 residues. The germline V gene has CDR1 SGHRS and CDR2 YFSETQ. The CDR3 sequence is CASSLQGGGNYGYTF. In DNA form, the CDR3 reads TGCGCCAGCAGCTTGCAAGGGGGTGGGAACTATGGCTACACCTTC.